What follows are 5 T cell receptor beta chains derived from one specimen sequenced in a study of blood T cells in healthy people across ages. Together with a sample-barcoded 5' primer, a J-beta primer mix was included in a second PCR lasting roughly 6 to 12 cycles. TCRdb reprocessed the 5' RACE reads via MiXCR and lists one record per CDR3 protein. The sample consists of more than 1,000,000 distinct CDR3 sequences, about 23% of them appearing once. This sample was shared with a second study, whose subject was T cells of mothers and their children.

Sample: blood. The receptor set was obtained from a girl aged 2 to 10 in good health.

V gene TRBV7-9 combines with J gene TRBJ2-1, with D possibly matching TRBD2 (6 bases). This CDR3 has 13 amino acids. Trimming stripped 6 bases from V and 6 bases from J, with 12 bases between. Per germline, CDR1 SEHNR and CDR2 FQNEAQ (reference sequence). For the CDR3, the DNA is TGTGCCAGCAGGCACCGGGACTCCAATGAGCAGTTCTTC. It specifies CASRHRDSNEQFF.

The chain is built from TRBV7-9 and TRBJ1-4; D might be TRBD1 (5 bases). V lost 5 bases to trimming and J lost 6 bases, with 16 bases between them. CDR1 and CDR2 (germline): SEHNR, FQNEAQ (reference sequence). This CDR3 region has 15 residues. CDR3 in DNA: TGTGCCAGCAGCCCCTCGGGGGAGAGGGATGAAAAACTGTTTTTT. This sequence encodes CASSPSGERDEKLFF.

The chain links TRBV15 to TRBJ2-5; D is unresolved. TRBJ2-1 matches the DNA end more closely, so the J call is doubtful. The CDR3 is made up of 15 amino acids. Germline lookup yields CDR1 LNHNV and CDR2 YYDKDF (reference sequence). The CDR3 DNA follows: TGTGCCACCAGCAGTCGTAGGACGTTCGGCGATGAGCAGTTCTTC. Amino acids: CATSSRRTFGDEQFF.

The chain is built from TRBV29-1 and TRBJ2-3, with 7 bases matching TRBD1. CDR3 length equals 12 residues. The V segment lost 4 bases and the J segment 8 bases; nucleotides outside the gene matches: 6. The germline CDR1 and CDR2 sequences are SQVTM and ANQGSEA. CDR3 DNA sequence: TGCAGCGTTGTAGTGACAGGGAGTACGCAGTATTTT. Translating gives CSVVVTGSTQYF.

The rearrangement uses TRBV20-1 and TRBJ1-5, with D tentatively TRBD1 (6 bases). From germline, CDR1 is DFQATT and CDR2 SNEGSKA (reference sequence). V gave up 1 base and J gave up 2 bases, with 15 bases separating them. This CDR3 comprises 16 residues. CDR3 residues: CSARVGAGVGNQPQHF. CDR3 sequence (DNA): TGCAGTGCTAGAGTGGGGGCAGGGGTCGGCAATCAGCCCCAGCATTTT.